The source of this T cell receptor beta chain is a study of blood T cell repertoires in COVID-19. Turning to the study itself: Both acute and convalescent COVID-19 samples were obtained from the United States, Italy and Spain. Sources were T cells, B-cell-depleted T cells, or PBMCs; the material itself was cDNA or gDNA.

The repertoire was sequenced with immunoSEQ multiplex PCR; TCRdb's copy has only in-frame clones and lacks some. The data contain 280,000 or so clones, around 90% of them singletons. From germline, CDR1 is LGHDT and CDR2 YNNKEL (reference sequence). Trimming removed 2 bases from V and 5 bases from J, with 6 bases in between. CDR3 length equals 13 residues. Sequenced input: peripheral blood. The genes are TRBV3-1 (or the pseudogene TRBV3-2) and TRBJ2-2; D gene ambiguous. This receptor was identified in a man between 18 and 35 years old with active or convalescent COVID-19. The CDR3: CASSQLETGELFF. The CDR3 region has the DNA TGTGCCAGCAGCCAATTGGAGACCGGGGAGCTGTTTTTT.